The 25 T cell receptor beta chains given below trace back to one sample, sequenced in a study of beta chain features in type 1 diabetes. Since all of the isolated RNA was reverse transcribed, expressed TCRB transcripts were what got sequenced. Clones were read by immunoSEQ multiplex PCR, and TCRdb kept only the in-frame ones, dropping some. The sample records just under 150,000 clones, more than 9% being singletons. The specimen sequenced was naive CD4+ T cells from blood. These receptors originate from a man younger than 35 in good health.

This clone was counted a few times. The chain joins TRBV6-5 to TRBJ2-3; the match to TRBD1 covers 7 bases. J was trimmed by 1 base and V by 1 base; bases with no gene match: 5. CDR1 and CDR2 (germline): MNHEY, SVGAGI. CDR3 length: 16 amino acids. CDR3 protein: CASSYYFGQGTDTQYF. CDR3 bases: TGTGCCAGCAGTTACTACTTTGGACAGGGCACAGATACGCAGTATTTT.

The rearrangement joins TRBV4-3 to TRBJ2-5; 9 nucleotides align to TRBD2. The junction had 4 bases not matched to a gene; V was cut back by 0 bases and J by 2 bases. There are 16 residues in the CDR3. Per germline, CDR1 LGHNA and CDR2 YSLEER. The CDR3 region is CASSQDWLAGQETQYF. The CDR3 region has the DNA TGCGCCAGCAGCCAAGATTGGCTAGCGGGACAAGAGACCCAGTACTTC.

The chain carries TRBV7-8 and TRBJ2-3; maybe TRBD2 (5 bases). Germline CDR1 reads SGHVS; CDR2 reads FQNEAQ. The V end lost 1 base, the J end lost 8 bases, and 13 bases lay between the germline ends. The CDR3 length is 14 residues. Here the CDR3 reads CASSLVPTAGTQYF. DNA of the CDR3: TGTGCCAGCAGCTTAGTCCCCACCGCGGGTACGCAGTATTTT. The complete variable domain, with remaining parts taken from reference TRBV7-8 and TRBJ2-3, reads GAGVSQSPRYKVAKRGQDVALRCDPISGHVSLFWYQQALGQGPEFLTYFQNEAQLDKSGLPSDRFFAERPEGSVSTLKIQRTQQEDSAVYLCASSLVPTAGTQYFGPGTRLTVL.

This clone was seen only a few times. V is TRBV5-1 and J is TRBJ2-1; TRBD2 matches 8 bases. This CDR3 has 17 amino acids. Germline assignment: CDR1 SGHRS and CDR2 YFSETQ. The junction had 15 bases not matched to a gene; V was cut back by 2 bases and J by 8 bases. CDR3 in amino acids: CASSFVSGTPFRDEQFF. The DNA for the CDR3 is TGCGCCAGCAGCTTTGTTAGCGGGACACCTTTCCGGGATGAGCAGTTCTTC.

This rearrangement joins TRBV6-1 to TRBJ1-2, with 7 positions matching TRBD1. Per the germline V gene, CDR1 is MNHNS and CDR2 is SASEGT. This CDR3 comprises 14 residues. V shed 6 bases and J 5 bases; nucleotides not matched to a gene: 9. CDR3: CASSPGTVVYGYTF. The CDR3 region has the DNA TGTGCCAGCAGCCCAGGGACAGTCGTTTATGGCTACACCTTC.

The CDR3 DNA reads TGTGCCAGCAGCCAAGAAGGCGGAGTTTACTATGGCTACACCTTC. Protein product: CASSQEGGVYYGYTF. The chain joins TRBV14 to TRBJ1-2; D is undetermined. Trimming cost V 0 bases and J 3 bases, with 11 bases left between them. CDR1 is SGHDN, CDR2 FVKESK, per germline. CDR3 size: 15 residues.

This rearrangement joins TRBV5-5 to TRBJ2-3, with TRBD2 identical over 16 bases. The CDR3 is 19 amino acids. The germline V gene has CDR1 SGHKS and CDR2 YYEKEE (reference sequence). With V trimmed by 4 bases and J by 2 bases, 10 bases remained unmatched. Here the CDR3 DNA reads TGTGCCAGCAGCAGAACGCCGGGGACTAGCGGGGGGGCCACAGATACGCAGTATTTT. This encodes CASSRTPGTSGGATDTQYF.

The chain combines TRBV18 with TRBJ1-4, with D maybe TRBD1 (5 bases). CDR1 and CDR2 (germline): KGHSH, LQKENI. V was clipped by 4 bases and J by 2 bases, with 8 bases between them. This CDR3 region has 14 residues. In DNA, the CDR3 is TGTGCCAGCTCACAACAGGTTACTAATGAAAAACTGTTTTTT. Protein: CASSQQVTNEKLFF.

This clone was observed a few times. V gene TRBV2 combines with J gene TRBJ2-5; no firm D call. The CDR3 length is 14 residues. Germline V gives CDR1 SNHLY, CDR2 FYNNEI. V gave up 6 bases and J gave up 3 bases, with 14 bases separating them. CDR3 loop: CASRARLYEETQYF. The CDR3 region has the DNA TGTGCCAGCAGGGCTCGCTTATACGAAGAGACCCAGTACTTC.

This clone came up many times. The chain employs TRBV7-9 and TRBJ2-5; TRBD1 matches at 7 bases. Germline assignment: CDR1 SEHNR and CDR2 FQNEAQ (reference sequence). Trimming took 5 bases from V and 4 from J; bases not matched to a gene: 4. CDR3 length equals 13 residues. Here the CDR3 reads CASSPNRGETQYF. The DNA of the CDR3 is TGTGCCAGCAGCCCAAACAGGGGAGAGACCCAGTACTTC. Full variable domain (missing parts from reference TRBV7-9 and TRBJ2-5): DTGVSQNPRHKITKRGQNVTFRCDPISEHNRLYWYRQTLGQGPEFLTYFQNEAQLEKSRLLSDRFSAERPKGSFSTLEIQRTEQGDSAMYLCASSPNRGETQYFGPGTRLLVL.

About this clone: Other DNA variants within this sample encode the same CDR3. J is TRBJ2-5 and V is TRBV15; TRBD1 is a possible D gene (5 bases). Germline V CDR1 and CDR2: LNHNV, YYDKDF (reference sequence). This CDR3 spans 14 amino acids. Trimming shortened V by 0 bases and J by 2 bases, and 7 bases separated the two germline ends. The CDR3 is CATSRDQGQETQYF. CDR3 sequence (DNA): TGTGCCACCAGCAGAGATCAGGGTCAAGAGACCCAGTACTTC.

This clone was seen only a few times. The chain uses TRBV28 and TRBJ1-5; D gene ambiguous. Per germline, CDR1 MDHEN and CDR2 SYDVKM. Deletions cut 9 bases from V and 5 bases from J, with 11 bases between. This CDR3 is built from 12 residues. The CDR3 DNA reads TGTGCCAGAAGTACGGGAGATCAGCCCCAGCATTTT. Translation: CARSTGDQPQHF.

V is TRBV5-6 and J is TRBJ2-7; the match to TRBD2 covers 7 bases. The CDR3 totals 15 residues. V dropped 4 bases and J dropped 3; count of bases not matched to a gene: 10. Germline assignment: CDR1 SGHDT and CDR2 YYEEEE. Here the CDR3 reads CASSGGRGLFYEQYF. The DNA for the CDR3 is TGTGCCAGCAGCGGGGGGAGGGGATTGTTCTACGAGCAGTACTTC.

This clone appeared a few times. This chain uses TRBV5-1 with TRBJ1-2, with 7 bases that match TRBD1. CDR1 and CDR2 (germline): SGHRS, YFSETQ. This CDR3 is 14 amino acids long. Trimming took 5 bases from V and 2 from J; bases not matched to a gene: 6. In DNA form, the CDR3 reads TGCGCCAGCAGTTCAGGGGGACTGAACTATGGCTACACCTTC. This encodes CASSSGGLNYGYTF.

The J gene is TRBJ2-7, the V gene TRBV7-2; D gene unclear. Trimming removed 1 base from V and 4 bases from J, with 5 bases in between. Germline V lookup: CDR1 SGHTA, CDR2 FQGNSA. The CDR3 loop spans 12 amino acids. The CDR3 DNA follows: TGTGCCAGCAGCTTAGGTTATTACGAGCAGTACTTC. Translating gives CASSLGYYEQYF.

For the CDR3, the DNA is TGTGCCAGCAGCTTAAACAGGGTAGACACCGGGGAGCTGTTTTTT. Residues: CASSLNRVDTGELFF. This chain connects TRBV7-2 to TRBJ2-2; tentative D call: TRBD1 (6 bases). V dropped 2 bases and J dropped 3 bases, with 10 bases sitting between them. The CDR3 totals 15 residues. The germline gives CDR1 SGHTA, CDR2 FQGNSA.

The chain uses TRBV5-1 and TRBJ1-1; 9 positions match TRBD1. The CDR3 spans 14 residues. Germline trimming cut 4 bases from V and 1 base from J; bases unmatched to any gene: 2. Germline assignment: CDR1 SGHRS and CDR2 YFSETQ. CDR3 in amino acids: CASSPDRGNTEAFF. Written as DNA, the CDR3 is TGCGCCAGCAGCCCGGACAGGGGGAACACTGAAGCTTTCTTT.

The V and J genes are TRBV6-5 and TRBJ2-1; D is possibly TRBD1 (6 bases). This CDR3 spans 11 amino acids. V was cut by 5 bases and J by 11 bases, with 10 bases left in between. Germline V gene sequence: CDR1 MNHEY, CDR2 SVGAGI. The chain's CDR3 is CASSNTGKQFF. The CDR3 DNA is TGTGCCAGCAGTAACACAGGGAAGCAGTTCTTC.

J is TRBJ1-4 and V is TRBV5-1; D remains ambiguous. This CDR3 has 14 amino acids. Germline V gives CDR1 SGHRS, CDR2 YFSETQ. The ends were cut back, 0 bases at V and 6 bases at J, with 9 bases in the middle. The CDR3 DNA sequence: TGCGCCAGCAGCTTGGAACGGTTGGATGAAAAACTGTTTTTT. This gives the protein CASSLERLDEKLFF.

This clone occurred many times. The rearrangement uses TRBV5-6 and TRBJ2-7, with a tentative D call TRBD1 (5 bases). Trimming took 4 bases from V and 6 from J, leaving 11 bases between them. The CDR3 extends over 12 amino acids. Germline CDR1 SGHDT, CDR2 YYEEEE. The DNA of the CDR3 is TGTGCCAGCAGCGGAGACAGTGGCGAGCAGTACTTC. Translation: CASSGDSGEQYF. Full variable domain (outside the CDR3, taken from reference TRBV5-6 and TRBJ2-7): DAGVTQSPTHLIKTRGQQVTLRCSPKSGHDTVSWYQQALGQGPQFIFQYYEEEERQRGNFPDRFSGHQFPNYSSELNVNALLLGDSALYLCASSGDSGEQYFGPGTRLTVT.

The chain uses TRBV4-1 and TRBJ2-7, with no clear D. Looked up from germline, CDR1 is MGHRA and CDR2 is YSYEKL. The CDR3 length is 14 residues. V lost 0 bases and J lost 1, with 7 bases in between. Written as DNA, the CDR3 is TGCGCCAGCAGCCAAGACTCGACATCCTACGAGCAGTACTTC. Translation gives CASSQDSTSYEQYF.

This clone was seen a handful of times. CDR3 DNA: TGTGCCAGTAGTATAGGCGGAGGGGGCAGGGGCGACGAGCAGTACTTC. Its translation is CASSIGGGGRGDEQYF. V is TRBV19 and J is TRBJ2-7, with D possibly matching TRBD1 (7 bases). V gave up 1 base and J gave up 5 bases, with 18 bases separating them. Germline V CDR1 and CDR2: LNHDA, SQIVND (reference sequence). The CDR3 has 16 residues.

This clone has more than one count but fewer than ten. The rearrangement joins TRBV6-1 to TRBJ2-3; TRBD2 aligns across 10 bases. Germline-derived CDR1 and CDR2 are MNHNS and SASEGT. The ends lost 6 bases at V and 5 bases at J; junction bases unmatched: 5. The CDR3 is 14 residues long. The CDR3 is CASRAGGHVDTQYF. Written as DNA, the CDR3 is TGTGCCAGCAGAGCGGGGGGGCATGTAGATACGCAGTATTTT.

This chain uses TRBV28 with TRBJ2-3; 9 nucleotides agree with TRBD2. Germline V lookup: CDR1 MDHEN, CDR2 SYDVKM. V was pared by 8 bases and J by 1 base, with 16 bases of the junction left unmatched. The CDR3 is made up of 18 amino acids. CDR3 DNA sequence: TGTGCCAGCTCCTTGGGAGTAGGCGGGGGGGCGGGCACAGATACGCAGTATTTT. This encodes CASSLGVGGGAGTDTQYF.

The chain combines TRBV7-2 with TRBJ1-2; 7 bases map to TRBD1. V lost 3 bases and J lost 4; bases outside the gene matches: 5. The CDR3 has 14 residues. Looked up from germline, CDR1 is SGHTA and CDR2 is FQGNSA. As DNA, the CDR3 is TGTGCCAGCAGCTTTCTCGCAGGGGGCTATGGCTACACCTTC. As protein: CASSFLAGGYGYTF.